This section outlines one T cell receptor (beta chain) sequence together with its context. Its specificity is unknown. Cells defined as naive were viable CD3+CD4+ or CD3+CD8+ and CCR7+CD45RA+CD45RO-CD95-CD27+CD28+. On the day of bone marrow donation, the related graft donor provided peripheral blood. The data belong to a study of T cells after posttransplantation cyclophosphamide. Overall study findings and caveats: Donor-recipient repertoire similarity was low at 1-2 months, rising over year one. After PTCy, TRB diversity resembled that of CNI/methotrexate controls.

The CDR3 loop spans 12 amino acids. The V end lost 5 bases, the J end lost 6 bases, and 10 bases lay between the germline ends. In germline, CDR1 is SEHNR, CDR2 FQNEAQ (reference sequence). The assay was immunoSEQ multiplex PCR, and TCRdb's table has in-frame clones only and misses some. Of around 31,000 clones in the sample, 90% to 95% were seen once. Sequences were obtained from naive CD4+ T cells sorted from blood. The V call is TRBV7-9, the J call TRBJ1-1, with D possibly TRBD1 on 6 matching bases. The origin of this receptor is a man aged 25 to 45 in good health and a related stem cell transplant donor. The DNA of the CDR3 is TGTGCCAGCAGCGCCGGACAGCCTGAAGCTTTCTTT. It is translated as CASSAGQPEAFF.